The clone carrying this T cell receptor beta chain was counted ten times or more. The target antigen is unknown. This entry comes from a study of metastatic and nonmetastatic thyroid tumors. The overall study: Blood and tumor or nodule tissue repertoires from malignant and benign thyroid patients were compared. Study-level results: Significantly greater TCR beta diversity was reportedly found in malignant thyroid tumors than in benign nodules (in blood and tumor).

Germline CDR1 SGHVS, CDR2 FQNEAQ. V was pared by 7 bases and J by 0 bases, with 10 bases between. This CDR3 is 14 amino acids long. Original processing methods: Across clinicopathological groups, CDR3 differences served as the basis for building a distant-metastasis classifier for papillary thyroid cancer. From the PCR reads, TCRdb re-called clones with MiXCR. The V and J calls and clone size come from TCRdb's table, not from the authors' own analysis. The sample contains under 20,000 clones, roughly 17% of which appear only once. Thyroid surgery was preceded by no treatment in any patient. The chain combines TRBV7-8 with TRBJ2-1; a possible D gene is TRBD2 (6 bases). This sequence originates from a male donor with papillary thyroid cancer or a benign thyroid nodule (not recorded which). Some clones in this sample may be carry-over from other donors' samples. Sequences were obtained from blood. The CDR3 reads CASNYGGSYNEQFF. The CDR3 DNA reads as TGTGCCAGCAACTACGGGGGCTCCTACAATGAGCAGTTCTTC.